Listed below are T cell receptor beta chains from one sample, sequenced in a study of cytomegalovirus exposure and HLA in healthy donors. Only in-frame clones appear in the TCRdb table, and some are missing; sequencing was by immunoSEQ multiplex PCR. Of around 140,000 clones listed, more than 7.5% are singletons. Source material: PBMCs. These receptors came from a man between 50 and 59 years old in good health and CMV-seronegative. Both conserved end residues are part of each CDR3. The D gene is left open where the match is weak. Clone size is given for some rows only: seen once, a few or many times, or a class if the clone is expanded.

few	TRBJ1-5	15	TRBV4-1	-	CASSPSAAENQPQHF	TGCGCCAGCAGCCCAAGCGCGGCAGAGAATCAGCCCCAGCATTTT
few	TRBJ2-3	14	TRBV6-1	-	CALAGGYSTDTQYF	TGTGCCCTCGCAGGGGGGTATTCTACAGATACGCAGTATTTT
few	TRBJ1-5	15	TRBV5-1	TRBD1	CASSITGGGNQPQHF	TGCGCCAGCAGCATTACAGGGGGGGGAAATCAGCCCCAGCATTTT
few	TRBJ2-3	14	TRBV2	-	CASIRLESTDTQYF	TGTGCCAGCATCCGACTGGAAAGCACAGATACGCAGTATTTT
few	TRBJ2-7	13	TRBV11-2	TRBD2	CASSSSGAYEQYF	TGTGCCAGCAGCTCCAGCGGGGCCTACGAGCAGTACTTC
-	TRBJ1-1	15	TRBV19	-	CASSSPGAGVTEAFF	TGTGCCAGTAGTTCCCCCGGGGCGGGGGTCACTGAAGCTTTCTTT
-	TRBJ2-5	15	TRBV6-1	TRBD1	CASSVRQGRGETQYF	TGTGCCAGCAGTGTTAGACAGGGCCGGGGAGAGACCCAGTACTTC
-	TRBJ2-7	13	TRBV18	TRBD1	CASSLQGAGEQYF	TGTGCCAGCTCTCTGCAGGGGGCGGGAGAGCAGTACTTC
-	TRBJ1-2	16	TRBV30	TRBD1	CAWSVRGQGFNYGYTF	TGTGCCTGGAGTGTAAGGGGACAGGGGTTTAACTATGGCTACACCTTC
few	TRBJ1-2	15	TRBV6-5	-	CASSRAGTANMGYTF	TGTGCCAGCAGTCGAGCGGGGACCGCCAATATGGGCTACACCTTC
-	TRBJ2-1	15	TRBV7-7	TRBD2	CASSLDASGKNEQFF	TGTGCCAGCAGCTTAGATGCTAGCGGGAAGAATGAGCAGTTCTTC
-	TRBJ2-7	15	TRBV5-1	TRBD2	CASSPTGGGLRGQYF	TGCGCCAGCAGCCCCACCGGGGGGGGGCTGCGGGGGCAGTACTTC
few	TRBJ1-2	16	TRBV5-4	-	CASSFPPGHTNYGYTF	TGTGCCAGCAGCTTCCCGCCGGGACACACTAACTATGGCTACACCTTC
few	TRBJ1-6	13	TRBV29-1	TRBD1	CSVGTGADSPLHF	TGCAGCGTGGGGACAGGGGCGGATTCACCCCTCCACTTT
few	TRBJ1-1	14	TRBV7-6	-	CASSLGGENTEAFF	TGTGCCAGCAGCCTTGGGGGGGAGAACACTGAAGCTTTCTTT
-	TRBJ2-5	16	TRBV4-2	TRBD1	CASSQDVRGQWETQYF	TGTGCCAGCAGCCAAGATGTCAGGGGGCAATGGGAGACCCAGTACTTC
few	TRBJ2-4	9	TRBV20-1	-	CSARGSQYF	TGCAGTGCTAGAGGGAGTCAGTACTTC
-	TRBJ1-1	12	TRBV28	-	CASRTTGFEAFF	TGTGCCAGCAGAACAACAGGGTTTGAAGCTTTCTTT
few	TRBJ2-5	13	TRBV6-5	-	CASLDTNQETQYF	TGTGCCAGTTTGGACACCAACCAAGAGACCCAGTACTTC
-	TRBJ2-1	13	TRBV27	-	CASSLHNNNEQFF	TGTGCCAGCAGTTTACATAACAACAATGAGCAGTTCTTC
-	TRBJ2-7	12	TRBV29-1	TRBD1	CSVETGAYEQYF	TGCAGCGTGGAGACAGGGGCCTACGAGCAGTACTTC
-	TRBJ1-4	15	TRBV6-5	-	CASSYSSLRDEKLFF	TGTGCCAGCAGTTACTCGTCCCTGAGGGATGAAAAACTGTTTTTT
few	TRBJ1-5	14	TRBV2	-	CASSELPGGQPQHF	TGTGCCAGCAGTGAACTCCCGGGAGGGCAGCCCCAGCATTTT
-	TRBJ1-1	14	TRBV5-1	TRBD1	CASTRDRAFAEAFF	TGCGCCAGCACCCGGGACAGGGCCTTCGCTGAAGCTTTCTTT
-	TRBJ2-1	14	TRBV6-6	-	CASSYGGDFNEQFF	TGTGCCAGCAGTTACGGGGGCGATTTCAATGAGCAGTTCTTC
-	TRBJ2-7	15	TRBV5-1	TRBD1	CASSFSTGDRYEQYF	TGCGCCAGCAGCTTCTCGACAGGGGATAGATACGAGCAGTACTTC
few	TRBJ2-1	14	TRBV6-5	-	CASKGAATNNEQFF	TGTGCCAGCAAAGGGGCCGCAACCAACAATGAGCAGTTCTTC
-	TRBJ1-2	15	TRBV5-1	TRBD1	CASSGGTGNPYGYTF	TGCGCCAGCAGTGGGGGGACAGGGAATCCCTATGGCTACACCTTC
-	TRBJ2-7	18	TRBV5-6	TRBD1	CASSLVTGGGGRSYEQYF	TGTGCCAGCAGCTTGGTGACAGGGGGCGGAGGTAGGTCCTACGAGCAGTACTTC
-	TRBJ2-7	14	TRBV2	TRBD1	CASSAGQGVYEQYF	TGTGCCAGCAGCGCCGGACAGGGGGTCTACGAGCAGTACTTC
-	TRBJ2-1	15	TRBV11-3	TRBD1	CASSPQGQGGNEQFF	TGTGCCAGCAGCCCACAGGGACAGGGAGGGAATGAGCAGTTCTTC
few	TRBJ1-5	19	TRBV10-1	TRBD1	CASINRGHSPRNSNQPQHF	TGCGCCAGCATAAACAGGGGCCACAGCCCCCGGAATAGCAATCAGCCCCAGCATTTT
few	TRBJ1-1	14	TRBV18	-	CASSPTLSNTEAFF	TGTGCCAGCTCACCAACTCTTTCGAACACTGAAGCTTTCTTT
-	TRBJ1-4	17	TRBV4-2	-	CASSQGRRDATNEKLFF	TGTGCCAGCAGCCAAGGTCGCAGGGATGCAACTAATGAAAAACTGTTTTTT
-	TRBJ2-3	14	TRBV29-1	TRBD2	CSARTSGRLNTQYF	TGCAGCGCCCGGACTAGCGGGAGATTGAATACGCAGTATTTT
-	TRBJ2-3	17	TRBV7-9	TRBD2	CASSLDTGGGSTDTQYF	TGTGCCAGCAGCTTAGACACAGGCGGGGGGTCCACAGATACGCAGTATTTT
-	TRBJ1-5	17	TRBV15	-	CATSRAASGLGNQPQHF	TGTGCCACCAGCAGAGCCGCTTCAGGGCTAGGGAACCAGCCCCAGCATTTT
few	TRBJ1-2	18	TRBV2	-	CASSEGGAGTSRDYGYTF	TGTGCCAGCAGTGAAGGTGGGGCAGGGACTTCGCGCGACTATGGCTACACCTTC
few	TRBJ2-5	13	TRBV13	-	CASSRRVQETQYF	TGTGCCAGCAGCCGACGGGTCCAAGAGACCCAGTACTTC
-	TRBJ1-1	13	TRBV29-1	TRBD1	CSVRQGANTEAFF	TGCAGCGTTCGACAGGGCGCGAACACTGAAGCTTTCTTT
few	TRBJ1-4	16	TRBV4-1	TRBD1	CASSQDGTVGNEKLFF	TGCGCCAGCAGCCAAGATGGGACAGTGGGAAATGAAAAACTGTTTTTT
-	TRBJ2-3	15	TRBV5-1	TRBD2	CASSLWRGGTDTQYF	TGCGCCAGCAGCTTGTGGCGGGGGGGCACAGATACGCAGTATTTT
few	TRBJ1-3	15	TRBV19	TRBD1	CASSGTGDSGNTIYF	TGTGCCAGTAGTGGGACAGGCGACTCTGGAAACACCATATATTTT
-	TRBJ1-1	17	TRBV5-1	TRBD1	CASSLVLGGDRDTEAFF	TGCGCCAGCAGCTTGGTATTGGGTGGGGACAGGGACACTGAAGCTTTCTTT
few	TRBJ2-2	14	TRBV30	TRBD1	CAWLTGGNTGELFF	TGTGCCTGGTTAACAGGGGGCAACACCGGGGAGCTGTTTTTT
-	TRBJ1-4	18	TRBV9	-	CASSERGLPTGSGEKLFF	TGTGCCAGCAGCGAGAGGGGCCTCCCAACAGGGTCGGGGGAAAAACTGTTTTTT
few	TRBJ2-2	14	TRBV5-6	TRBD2	CASSIRLAPGELFF	TGTGCCAGCAGCATACGACTAGCGCCCGGGGAGCTGTTTTTT
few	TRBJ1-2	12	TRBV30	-	CAWSGRTASYTF	TGTGCCTGGAGTGGGCGGACTGCGAGCTACACCTTC
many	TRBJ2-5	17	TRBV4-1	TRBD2	CASSQGGGRARGETQYF	TGCGCCAGCAGCCAAGGAGGCGGGAGGGCCCGTGGAGAGACCCAGTACTTC
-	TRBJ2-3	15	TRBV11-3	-	CASSLGGTSTDTQYF	TGTGCCAGCAGCTTAGGAGGCACTAGCACAGATACGCAGTATTTT
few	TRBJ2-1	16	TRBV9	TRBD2	CASSPSGGWEDNEQFF	TGTGCCAGCAGTCCGAGCGGGGGATGGGAGGACAATGAGCAGTTCTTC
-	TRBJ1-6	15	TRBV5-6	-	CASSLLQGRDSPLHF	TGTGCCAGCAGCTTGCTTCAGGGGAGGGATTCACCCCTCCACTTT